Presented here are 22 T cell receptor beta chains from one specimen sequenced in a study of beta chain features in type 1 diabetes. Every bit of the isolated RNA underwent reverse transcription, so sequencing read expressed TCRB transcripts. Method: immunoSEQ multiplex PCR; TCRdb's copy keeps in-frame clones and lacks some. The sample has around 250,000 clones; 25% to 30% are singletons. The specimen sequenced was central memory CD4+ T cells from blood. These receptors originate from a man between 25 and 39 years old in good health.

The rearrangement joins TRBV5-1 to TRBJ2-3; D is unclear. The CDR3 contains 14 residues. The germline V and J ends were trimmed by 9 bases and 0 bases, with 14 bases remaining between them. Germline lookup yields CDR1 SGHRS and CDR2 YFSETQ. As DNA, the CDR3 is TGCGCCACCTCGCCTTCTTCTAGCACAGATACGCAGTATTTT. Its translation is CATSPSSSTDTQYF.

The chain has TRBV19 and TRBJ2-3; 13 bases map to TRBD2. V dropped 5 bases and J dropped 1; count of bases not matched to a gene: 3. The CDR3 has 16 amino acids. The germline V gene encodes CDR1 LNHDA and CDR2 SQIVND (reference sequence). The CDR3 spells CASSPGTSGGTDTQYF. The CDR3 DNA sequence: TGTGCCAGTAGTCCGGGGACTAGCGGGGGCACAGATACGCAGTATTTT.

A few counts support this clone. This CDR3 reads CASSTRQGDAIEAFF. The CDR3 DNA reads as TGTGCCAGCAGCACCCGACAGGGAGATGCCATTGAAGCTTTCTTT. This chain links TRBV9 with TRBJ1-1; 7 bases map to TRBD1. Germline CDR1 and CDR2: SGDLS and YYNGEE. Germline trimming cut 4 bases from V and 7 bases from J; bases unmatched to any gene: 13. This CDR3 has 15 residues.

In its sample, this clone was seen a few times. The chain carries TRBV30 and TRBJ2-3; the D is unclear. The CDR3 extends over 12 amino acids. Trimming took 8 bases from V and 2 from J, leaving 11 bases between them. Germline CDR1 is GTSNPN and CDR2 is SVGIG (reference sequence). The CDR3 reads CAGRTVTDTQYF. DNA of the CDR3: TGTGCCGGCCGGACGGTCACAGATACGCAGTATTTT.

There are a few counts of this clone. The rearrangement joins TRBV15 to TRBJ2-5, with D uncertain. The V and J ends lost 0 bases and 4 bases respectively, with 3 bases between them. Per the germline V gene, CDR1 is LNHNV and CDR2 is YYDKDF (reference sequence). The CDR3 extends over 12 amino acids. The CDR3 DNA follows: TGTGCCACCAGCAGAGATTCAGAGACCCAGTACTTC. Its translation: CATSRDSETQYF.

This clone was counted at least ten times. Germline and junction disagree at one end, which may indicate a read error. This chain connects TRBV15 to TRBJ2-5, with D possibly TRBD1 on 6 matching bases. CDR3 length: 12 amino acids. Looked up from germline, CDR1 is LNHNV and CDR2 is YYDKDF (reference sequence). The CDR3 spells CATGRGIETQYF. The CDR3 DNA follows: TGTGCCACCGGCAGGGGTATCGAGACCCAGTACTTC.

The CDR3 reads CASSRSSGIPNEQFF. The DNA for the CDR3 is TGTGCCAGTAGTAGAAGTAGCGGGATCCCAAATGAGCAGTTCTTC. The V call is TRBV19, the J call TRBJ2-1; 8 nucleotides match TRBD2. This CDR3 comprises 15 residues. The V and J ends lost 4 bases and 7 bases, in that order; junction bases with no gene match: 9. CDR1 and CDR2 from the germline V gene are LNHDA and SQIVND (reference sequence). Supplemented by reference TRBV19 and TRBJ2-1, the full variable domain reads DGGITQSPKYLFRKEGQNVTLSCEQNLNHDAMYWYRQDPGQGLRLIYYSQIVNDFQKGDIAEGYSVSREKKESFPLTVTSAQKNPTAFYLCASSRSSGIPNEQFFGPGTRLTVL.

This clone was counted only a few times. The gene calls are TRBV28 and TRBJ2-3, with 8 bases matching TRBD1. Trimming cost V 7 bases and J 7 bases; bases outside gene matches: 7. The CDR3 contains 13 residues. Germline CDR1 reads MDHEN; CDR2 reads SYDVKM. The CDR3 DNA follows: TGTGCCAGCAAGCCGGACAGGGAACATACGCAGTATTTT. Translation gives CASKPDREHTQYF.

On this clone itself: Other DNA sequences in the sample encode the same CDR3. V and J are TRBV5-6 and TRBJ2-6; possibly TRBD2 for D (6 bases). Trimming cost V 0 bases and J 4 bases, with 8 bases left between them. Per germline, CDR1 SGHDT and CDR2 YYEEEE. This CDR3 is built from 15 residues. The CDR3 sequence is CASSLGRAGANVLTF. CDR3 in DNA: TGTGCCAGCAGCTTGGGGAGGGCGGGGGCCAACGTCCTGACTTTC.

The sample holds a few counts of this clone. Compared with germline, one end of the junction differs, possibly owing to a read error. The J gene is TRBJ2-5, the V gene TRBV29-1, with 14 bases that match TRBD2. Germline assignment: CDR1 SQVTM and CDR2 ANQGSEA. The CDR3 runs to 18 residues. CDR3 in DNA: TGCAGCGTCGCCGGCGGACTAGCGGGGGGTATGGGCTTAGAGGCCCAGTACTTC. Translated: CSVAGGLAGGMGLEAQYF.

The rearrangement links TRBV4-3 to TRBJ2-2; 7 bases line up with TRBD2. After removal of 0 bases from V and 6 bases from J, the junction contained 10 bases not matched to a gene. The CDR3 extends over 17 amino acids. Germline CDR1 is LGHNA and CDR2 is YSLEER. Here the CDR3 DNA reads TGCGCCAGCAGCCAAGATCACAGCGGGATGGGGGCCGGGGAGCTGTTTTTT. Translation: CASSQDHSGMGAGELFF.

The chain recombines TRBV7-8 with TRBJ2-4, with 10 nucleotides matching TRBD2. Germline V gene sequence: CDR1 SGHVS, CDR2 FQNEAQ. V lost 1 base and J lost 6; bases outside the gene matches: 3. There are 15 residues in the CDR3. Here the CDR3 DNA reads TGTGCCAGCAGCTTAGATCGGACTAGCGGAAACATTCAGTACTTC. This codes for CASSLDRTSGNIQYF.

This clone appeared a few times. The CDR3 loop is CASTQSAANTGELFF. The CDR3 DNA reads TGTGCCAGCACCCAAAGCGCTGCGAACACCGGGGAGCTGTTTTTT. The chain couples TRBV9 to TRBJ2-2; no reliable D call. Germline V gives CDR1 SGDLS, CDR2 YYNGEE. This CDR3 has 15 amino acids. Trimming took off 6 bases at V and 0 bases at J, with 12 bases between the two ends.

This clone showed up just a few times. The genes are TRBV5-1 and TRBJ1-2; no clear D. The CDR3 sequence is 14 residues long. V was shortened by 6 bases and J by 7 bases, with 19 bases between the two germline ends. From germline, CDR1 is SGHRS and CDR2 YFSETQ. The CDR3 DNA reads as TGCGCCAGCAATCCCGACGGACTTGGCTCTGGCTACACCTTC. Amino acids: CASNPDGLGSGYTF.

This clone has only a few counts. The J gene is TRBJ2-1, the V gene TRBV28; D not resolved. Germline CDR1 reads MDHEN; CDR2 reads SYDVKM. The CDR3 consists of 13 residues. The V and J ends lost 6 bases and 5 bases respectively, with 11 bases between them. Written as DNA, the CDR3 is TGTGCCAGCAGGCCTGGGATGAACAATGAGCAGTTCTTC. It codes for CASRPGMNNEQFF.

There are a few counts of this clone. V and J are TRBV19 and TRBJ2-1; D unclear. The CDR3 spans 13 residues. V was cut by 1 base and J by 0 bases, with 1 base left in between. Per the germline V gene, CDR1 is LNHDA and CDR2 is SQIVND (reference sequence). The CDR3 bases are TGTGCCAGTAGTATAGCCTCCTACAATGAGCAGTTCTTC. Its protein is CASSIASYNEQFF.

This clone was counted only a few times. The chain couples TRBV5-4 to TRBJ2-1; D gene unclear. CDR3 length equals 15 residues. Deletions cut 1 base from V and 6 bases from J, with 14 bases between. CDR1 is SGHNT and CDR2 is YYREEE in the germline V gene (reference sequence). In DNA form, the CDR3 reads TGTGCCAGCAGCTTGTTCCTCAAAGCAACCAATGAGCAGTTCTTC. Its translation is CASSLFLKATNEQFF. Looking up the rest from reference TRBV5-4 and TRBJ2-1 gives the full variable domain: ETGVTQSPTHLIKTRGQQVTLRCSSQSGHNTVSWYQQALGQGPQFIFQYYREEENGRGNFPPRFSGLQFPNYSSELNVNALELDDSALYLCASSLFLKATNEQFFGPGTRLTVL.

Sample share makes this clone medium-sized. V usage is TRBV18 and J usage is TRBJ1-4, with D uncertain. Trimming removed 6 bases from V and 13 bases from J, with 9 bases in between. The CDR3 runs to 10 residues. The germline V gene has CDR1 KGHSH and CDR2 LQKENI. The CDR3 loop reads CASSPLRLFF. CDR3 nucleotide sequence: TGTGCCAGCTCCCCGCTACGACTGTTTTTT.

This clone was seen repeatedly, ten times or more. V usage is TRBV4-3 and J usage is TRBJ2-7, with 8 bases aligning to TRBD2. CDR1 is LGHNA, CDR2 YSLEER, per germline. The length of the CDR3 is 16 residues. V was clipped by 0 bases and J by 2 bases; unmatched bases: 6. The CDR3 DNA sequence: TGCGCCAGCAGCCAAGAGATACGGGAGGGACCCTACGAGCAGTACTTC. This encodes CASSQEIREGPYEQYF.

This chain connects TRBV7-9 to TRBJ2-3; the D is unclear. The ends were cut back, 3 bases at V and 6 bases at J, with 13 bases in the middle. Germline V gene sequence: CDR1 SEHNR, CDR2 FQNEAQ (reference sequence). This CDR3 has 14 residues. The CDR3 DNA reads TGTGCCAGCAGCTTGGCCCTGACCGTGGATACGCAGTATTTT. Protein sequence: CASSLALTVDTQYF.

The CDR3 DNA reads as TGTGCCAGCAGTGGACCGGACGGCTACGAGCAGTACTTC. It is translated as CASSGPDGYEQYF. The chain employs TRBV6-6 and TRBJ2-7, with no clear D. The CDR3 has 13 amino acids. Germline-derived CDR1 and CDR2 are MNHNY and SVGAGI (reference sequence). The V and J ends lost 5 bases and 3 bases respectively, with 11 bases between them.

This chain links TRBV7-2 with TRBJ2-1; 7 nucleotides align to TRBD2. CDR3 length: 15 residues. Germline V CDR1 and CDR2: SGHTA, FQGNSA. The ends lost 4 bases at V and 13 bases at J; junction bases unmatched: 16. The CDR3 region is CASSSQPMGGEIQFF. Here the CDR3 DNA reads TGTGCCAGCAGCTCACAACCCATGGGGGGGGAGATTCAGTTCTTC.